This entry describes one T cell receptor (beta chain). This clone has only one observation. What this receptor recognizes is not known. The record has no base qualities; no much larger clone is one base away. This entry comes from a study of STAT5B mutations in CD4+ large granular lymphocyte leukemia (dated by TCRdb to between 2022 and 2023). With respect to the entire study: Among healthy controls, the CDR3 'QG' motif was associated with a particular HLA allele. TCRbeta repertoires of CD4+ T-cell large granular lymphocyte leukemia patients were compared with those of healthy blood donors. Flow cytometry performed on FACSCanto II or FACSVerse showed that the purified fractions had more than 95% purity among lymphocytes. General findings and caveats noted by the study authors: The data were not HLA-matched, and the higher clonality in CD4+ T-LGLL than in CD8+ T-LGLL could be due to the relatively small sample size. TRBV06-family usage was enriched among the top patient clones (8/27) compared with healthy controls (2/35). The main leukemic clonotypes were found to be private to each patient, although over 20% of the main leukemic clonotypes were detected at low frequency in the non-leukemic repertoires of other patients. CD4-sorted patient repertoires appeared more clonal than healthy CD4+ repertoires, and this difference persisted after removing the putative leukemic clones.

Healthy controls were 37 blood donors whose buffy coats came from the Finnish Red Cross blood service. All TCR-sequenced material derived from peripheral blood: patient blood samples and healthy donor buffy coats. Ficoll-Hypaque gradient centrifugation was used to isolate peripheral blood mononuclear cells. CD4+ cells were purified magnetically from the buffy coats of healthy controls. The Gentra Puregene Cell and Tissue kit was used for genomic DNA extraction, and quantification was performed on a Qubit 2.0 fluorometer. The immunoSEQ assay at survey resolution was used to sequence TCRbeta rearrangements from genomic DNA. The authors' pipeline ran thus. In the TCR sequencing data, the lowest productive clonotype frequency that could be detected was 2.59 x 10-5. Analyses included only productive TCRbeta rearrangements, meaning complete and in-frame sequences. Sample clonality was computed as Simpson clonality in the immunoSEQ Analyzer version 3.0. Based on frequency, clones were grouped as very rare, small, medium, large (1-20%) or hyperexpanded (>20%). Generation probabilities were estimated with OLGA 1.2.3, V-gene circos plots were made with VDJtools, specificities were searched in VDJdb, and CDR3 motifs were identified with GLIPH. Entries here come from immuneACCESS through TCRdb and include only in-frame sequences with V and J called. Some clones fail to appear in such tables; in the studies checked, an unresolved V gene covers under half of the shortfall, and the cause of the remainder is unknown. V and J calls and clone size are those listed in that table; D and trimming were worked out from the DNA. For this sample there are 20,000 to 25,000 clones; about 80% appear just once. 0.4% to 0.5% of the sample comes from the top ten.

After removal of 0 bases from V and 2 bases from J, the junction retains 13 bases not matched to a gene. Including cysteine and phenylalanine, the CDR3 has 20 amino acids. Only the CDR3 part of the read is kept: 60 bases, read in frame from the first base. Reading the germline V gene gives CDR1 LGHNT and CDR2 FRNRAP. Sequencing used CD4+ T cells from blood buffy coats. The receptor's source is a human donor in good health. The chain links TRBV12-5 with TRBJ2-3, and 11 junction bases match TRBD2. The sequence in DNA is TGTGCTAGTGGTTTGGTACGGCCCACTAGCGGGAGTGCCCACACAGATACGCAGTATTTT. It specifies CASGLVRPTSGSAHTDTQYF.